This T cell receptor (beta chain) is from a study of brain T cells in children with intractable seizures. The protocol was immunoSEQ multiplex PCR, while the TCRdb copy is restricted to in-frame clones and leaves out a portion. The table records a few hundred thousand clones, about 93% of them present only once. Time point specified: blood from clinic visit 5 months post-surgery; TSC patient then seizure free. Surgery cases with the highest brain T cell transcript signatures were chosen for sequencing. The sequence derives from a boy under two years old with tuberous sclerosis and intractable seizures. Sequencing used peripheral blood, obtained 4 to 5 months after surgery.

This chain's CDR3 is CAWMEGGGYGYTF. The CDR3 nucleotides read TGTGCCTGGATGGAGGGGGGGGGCTATGGCTACACCTTC. The J gene is TRBJ1-2, the V gene TRBV30; D is perhaps TRBD1 (6 bases). Germline lookup yields CDR1 GTSNPN and CDR2 SVGIG (reference sequence). The CDR3 contains 13 residues. Between the trimmed V and J ends, which lost 4 bases and 4 bases, there was a span of 13 bases.